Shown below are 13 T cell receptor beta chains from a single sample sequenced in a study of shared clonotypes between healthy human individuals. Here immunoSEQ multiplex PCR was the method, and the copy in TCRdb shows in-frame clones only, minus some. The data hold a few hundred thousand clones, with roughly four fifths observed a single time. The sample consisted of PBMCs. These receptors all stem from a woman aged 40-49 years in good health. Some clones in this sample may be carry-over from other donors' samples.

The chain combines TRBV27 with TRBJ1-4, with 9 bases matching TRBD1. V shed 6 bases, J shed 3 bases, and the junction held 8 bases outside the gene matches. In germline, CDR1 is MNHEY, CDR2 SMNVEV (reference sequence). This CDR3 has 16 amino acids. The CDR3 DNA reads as TGTGCCAGCAGACTACAGGGGGCGGGGGCTAATGAAAAACTGTTTTTT. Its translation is CASRLQGAGANEKLFF.

This chain's CDR3 is CASSITGTYQETQYF. CDR3 bases: TGCGCCAGCAGCATCACAGGGACCTACCAAGAGACCCAGTACTTC. This sequence joins TRBV5-1 and TRBJ2-5; weak D call: TRBD1 (6 bases). V was pared by 4 bases and J by 0 bases, with 13 bases between. There are 15 residues in the CDR3. Germline V gene data show CDR1 as SGHRS and CDR2 as YFSETQ.

CDR3 sequence (DNA): TGTGCCAGCAGTTTGGTTTTCGGGACAGGGAGTCATCAGCCCCAGCATTTT. Translation gives CASSLVFGTGSHQPQHF. The rearrangement links TRBV28 to TRBJ1-5; TRBD1 agrees at 9 bases. With V trimmed by 3 bases and J by 5 bases, 11 bases remained unmatched. This CDR3 comprises 17 residues. The germline CDR1 and CDR2 sequences are MDHEN and SYDVKM.

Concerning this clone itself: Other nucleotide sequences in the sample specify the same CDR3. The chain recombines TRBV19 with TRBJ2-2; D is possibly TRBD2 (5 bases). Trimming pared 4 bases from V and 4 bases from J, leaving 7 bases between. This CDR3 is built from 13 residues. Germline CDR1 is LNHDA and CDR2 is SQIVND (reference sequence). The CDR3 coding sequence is TGTGCCAGTAGTACGGGGTTCACCGGGGAGCTGTTTTTT. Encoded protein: CASSTGFTGELFF.

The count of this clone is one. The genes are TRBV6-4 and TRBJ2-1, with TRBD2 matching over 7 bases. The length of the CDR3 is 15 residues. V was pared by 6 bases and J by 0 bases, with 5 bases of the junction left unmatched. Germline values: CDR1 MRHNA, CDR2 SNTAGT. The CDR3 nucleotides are TGTGCCAGCAGCCCCGCTAGCGGCTCCTACAATGAGCAGTTCTTC. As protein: CASSPASGSYNEQFF.

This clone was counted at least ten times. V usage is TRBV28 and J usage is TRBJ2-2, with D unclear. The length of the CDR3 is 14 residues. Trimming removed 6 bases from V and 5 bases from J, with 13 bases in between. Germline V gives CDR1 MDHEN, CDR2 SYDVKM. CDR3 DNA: TGTGCCAGCAGGTTCCCCGGACCAACCGGGGAGCTGTTTTTT. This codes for CASRFPGPTGELFF.

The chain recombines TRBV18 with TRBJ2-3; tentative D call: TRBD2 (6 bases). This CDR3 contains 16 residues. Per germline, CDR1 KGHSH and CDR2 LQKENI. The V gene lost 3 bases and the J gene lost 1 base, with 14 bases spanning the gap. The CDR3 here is CASSPVLAQRTDTQYF. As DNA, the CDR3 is TGTGCCAGCTCACCTGTTCTAGCGCAACGCACAGATACGCAGTATTTT.

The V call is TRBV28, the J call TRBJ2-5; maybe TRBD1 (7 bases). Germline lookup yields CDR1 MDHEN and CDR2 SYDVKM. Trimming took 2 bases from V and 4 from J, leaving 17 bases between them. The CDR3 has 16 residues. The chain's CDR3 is CASSLPQGGGRETQYF. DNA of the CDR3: TGTGCCAGCAGTTTACCCCAGGGGGGAGGCCGAGAGACCCAGTACTTC. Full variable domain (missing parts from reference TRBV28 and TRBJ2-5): DVKVTQSSRYLVKRTGEKVFLECVQDMDHENMFWYRQDPGLGLRLIYFSYDVKMKEKGDIPEGYSVSREKKERFSLILESASTNQTSMYLCASSLPQGGGRETQYFGPGTRLLVL.

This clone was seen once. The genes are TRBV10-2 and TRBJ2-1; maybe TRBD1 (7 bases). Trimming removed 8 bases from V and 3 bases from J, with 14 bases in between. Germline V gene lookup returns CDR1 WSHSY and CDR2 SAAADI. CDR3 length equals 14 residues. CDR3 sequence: CASGGGILYNEQFF. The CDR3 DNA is TGCGCCAGCGGAGGGGGCATACTCTACAATGAGCAGTTCTTC.

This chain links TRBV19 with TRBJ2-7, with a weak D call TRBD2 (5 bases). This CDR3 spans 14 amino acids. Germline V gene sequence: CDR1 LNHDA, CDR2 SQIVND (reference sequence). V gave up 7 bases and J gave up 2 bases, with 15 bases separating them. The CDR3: CASTPRGLPYEQYF. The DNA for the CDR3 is TGTGCCAGTACCCCCCGGGGTCTGCCCTACGAGCAGTACTTC.

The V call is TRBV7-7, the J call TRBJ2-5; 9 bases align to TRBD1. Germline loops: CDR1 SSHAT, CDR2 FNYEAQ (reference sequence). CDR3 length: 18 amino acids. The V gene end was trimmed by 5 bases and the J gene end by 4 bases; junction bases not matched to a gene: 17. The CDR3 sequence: CASSPIRGGTGPVETQYF. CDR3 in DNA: TGTGCCAGCAGCCCGATTCGGGGTGGGACAGGGCCTGTAGAGACCCAGTACTTC.

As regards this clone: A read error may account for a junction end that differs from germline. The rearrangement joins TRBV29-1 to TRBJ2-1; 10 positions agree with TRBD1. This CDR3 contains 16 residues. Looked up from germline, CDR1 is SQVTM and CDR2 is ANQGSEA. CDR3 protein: CSVLTRQGASYNEQFF. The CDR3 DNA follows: TGTAGCGTGCTAACCCGACAGGGGGCCTCCTACAATGAGCAGTTCTTC.

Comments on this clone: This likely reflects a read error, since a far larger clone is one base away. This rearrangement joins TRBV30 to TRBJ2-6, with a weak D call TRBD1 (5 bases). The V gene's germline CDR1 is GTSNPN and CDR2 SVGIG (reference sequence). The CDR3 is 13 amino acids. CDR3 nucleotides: TGTGCCTGGAGTTTTGGTGGGGCCGACGTCCTGACTTTC. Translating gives CAWSFGGADVLTF. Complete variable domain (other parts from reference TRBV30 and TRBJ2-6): SQTIHQWPATLVQPVGSPLSLECTVEGTSNPNLYWYRQAAGRGLQLLFYSVGIGQISSEVPQNLSASRPQDRQFILSSKKLLLSDSGFYLCAWSFGGADVLTFGAGSRLTVL.